The 15 T cell receptor beta chains below were found in one sample sequenced in a study of vaccination and CD4 T cells after COVID-19. Sequenced with the Oncomine TCR Beta short-read assay was DNA taken from cultured CD4+ T cells. TCRdb re-called the PCR reads through MiXCR, storing one row per CDR3 protein. The table records approximately 16,000 distinct CDR3 sequences, around 40% of them present only once. These TCRs' antigens remain unknown. Sample treatment: approximately 10-day PBMC culture with coronavirus spike peptide pools or control peptides (ViraFEST assay). Source: CD4+ T cells from blood, cultured in vitro, taken before SARS-CoV-2 vaccination. These receptors came from a human donor who received a COVID-19 vaccine.

The chain employs TRBV7-9 and TRBJ1-2, with D unresolved. From germline, CDR1 is SEHNR and CDR2 FQNEAQ (reference sequence). V was cut by 1 base and J by 7 bases, with 10 bases left in between. The CDR3 loop spans 13 amino acids. The CDR3 DNA follows: TGTGCCAGCAGCTTAGTTTCAGAGTTTGGCTACACCTTC. Translated, it gives CASSLVSEFGYTF.

This sequence joins TRBV10-3 and TRBJ2-2, with D uncertain. The CDR3 sequence is 12 residues long. Germline CDR1 is ENHRY and CDR2 is SYGVKD. V gave up 4 bases and J gave up 6 bases, with 6 bases separating them. CDR3 amino acids: CAISVTSGELFF. CDR3 bases: TGTGCCATCAGTGTTACGTCCGGGGAGCTGTTTTTT.

This clonotype was counted a single time. V is TRBV20-1 and J is TRBJ2-4; TRBD1 agrees at 7 bases. This CDR3 region has 12 residues. From germline, CDR1 is DFQATT and CDR2 SNEGSKA (reference sequence). The ends lost 5 bases at V and 7 bases at J; junction bases unmatched: 5. CDR3 region: CSAPTGSNIQYF. CDR3 nucleotides: TGCAGTGCTCCGACAGGGAGCAACATTCAGTACTTC.

The chain employs TRBV18 and TRBJ1-5; no clear D gene. This CDR3 contains 15 residues. The V end lost 0 bases, the J end lost 3 bases, and 9 bases lay between the germline ends. Germline V CDR1 and CDR2: KGHSH, LQKENI. The CDR3 DNA is TGTGCCAGCTCACCACCGGACGGACCCAATCAGCCCCAGCATTTT. It yields the protein CASSPPDGPNQPQHF.

This clonotype came up a few times. The J gene is TRBJ2-3, the V gene TRBV6-1, with TRBD1 matching over 10 bases. The CDR3 contains 16 residues. Germline-derived CDR1 and CDR2 are MNHNS and SASEGT. Germline trimming cut 6 bases from V and 1 base from J; bases unmatched to any gene: 7. Here the CDR3 DNA reads TGTGCCAGCAGACCCGCCGGGACAGGGGGCACAGATACGCAGTATTTT. Protein sequence: CASRPAGTGGTDTQYF.

This clonotype was observed a few times. The chain is built from TRBV6-5 and TRBJ1-1; maybe TRBD1 (5 bases). Per the germline V gene, CDR1 is MNHEY and CDR2 is SVGAGI. The V gene lost 3 bases and the J gene lost 1 base, with 9 bases spanning the gap. The CDR3 length is 14 residues. DNA for the CDR3: TGTGCCAGCAGTTATTCGCAGGGGAACACTGAAGCTTTCTTT. It yields the protein CASSYSQGNTEAFF.

This clonotype was detected a few times. This chain uses TRBV20-1 with TRBJ2-1, with 14 bases identical to TRBD2. Losses at the gene ends were 5 bases for V and 4 bases for J; bases not matched to a gene: 7. Per germline, CDR1 DFQATT and CDR2 SNEGSKA (reference sequence). This CDR3 is 16 amino acids long. The CDR3 DNA is TGCAGTGCTTTGACTAGCGGGGGGGCCTCTTACAATGAGCAGTTCTTC. Protein: CSALTSGGASYNEQFF.

V is TRBV25-1 and J is TRBJ1-3; D is unclear. V gave up 6 bases and J gave up 2 bases, with 14 bases separating them. Germline V gene sequence: CDR1 MGHDK, CDR2 SYGVNS. The CDR3 spans 15 residues. DNA of the CDR3: TGTGCCAGCAGCCCGATGAGGGCGACTGGAAACACCATATATTTT. Residues: CASSPMRATGNTIYF.

The chain couples TRBV2 to TRBJ2-1; 7 bases are shared with TRBD1. CDR1 is SNHLY, CDR2 FYNNEI, per germline. This CDR3 is 14 amino acids long. Germline trimming cut 6 bases from V and 5 bases from J; bases unmatched to any gene: 7. The CDR3 sequence: CASRNRGGDNEQFF. CDR3 in DNA: TGTGCCAGCAGAAACAGGGGTGGGGACAATGAGCAGTTCTTC.

This clonotype was observed a few times. The chain is built from TRBV7-6 and TRBJ1-6; D is unclear. The CDR3 extends over 14 amino acids. Trimming shortened V by 6 bases and J by 3 bases, and 9 bases separated the two germline ends. From germline, CDR1 is SGHVS and CDR2 FNYEAQ. CDR3 DNA: TGTGCCAGCAGTAGTGCCCGCTATAATTCACCCCTCCACTTT. Its translation is CASSSARYNSPLHF.

This chain links TRBV12-3 or TRBV12-4 with TRBJ2-7, with 7 positions matching TRBD2. This CDR3 has 14 residues. V trimming: 5 bases; J trimming: 2 bases; junction bases outside the gene matches: 6. The CDR3 DNA is TGTGCCAGCAGTCTGAGCGGGACGCCCTACGAGCAGTACTTC. Protein sequence: CASSLSGTPYEQYF.

The genes are TRBV30 and TRBJ1-6, with 9 bases that match TRBD1. CDR1 is GTSNPN, CDR2 SVGIG, per germline (reference sequence). The CDR3 contains 17 residues. Unmatched junction bases numbered 18, after V lost 6 bases and J lost 9 bases. This CDR3 is CACRSLTGTGRASPLHF. DNA for the CDR3: TGTGCCTGTAGGAGCCTTACCGGGACAGGGAGGGCTTCACCCCTCCACTTT.

The V and J genes are TRBV6-5 and TRBJ1-2, with 7 positions matching TRBD1. There are 13 residues in the CDR3. J lost 3 bases, V lost 4 bases, and 2 bases had no gene match. In germline, CDR1 is MNHEY, CDR2 SVGAGI. CDR3 sequence: CASSLQGYYGYTF. The CDR3, as DNA: TGTGCCAGCAGTTTACAGGGGTACTATGGCTACACCTTC.

The chain carries TRBV7-4 and TRBJ1-1, with unresolved D. There are 13 residues in the CDR3. The V end was cut by 6 bases, the J end by 1 base, with 9 bases between. The germline gives CDR1 SGHVT, CDR2 SQSDAQ. The CDR3 is CASRSDKNTEAFF. CDR3 sequence (DNA): TGTGCCAGCAGGTCTGACAAGAACACTGAAGCTTTCTTT.

The chain recombines TRBV25-1 with TRBJ2-3; perhaps TRBD2 as D (7 bases). V was pared by 1 base and J by 4 bases, with 15 bases between. This CDR3 has 16 amino acids. Germline-derived CDR1 and CDR2 are MGHDK and SYGVNS. The CDR3, as DNA: TGTGCCAGCAGTGAATTTGGGGGGGGGGCCTCAGATACGCAGTATTTT. This sequence encodes CASSEFGGGASDTQYF. The entire variable domain, with the rest obtained from reference TRBV25-1 and TRBJ2-3, is as follows: EADIYQTPRYLVIGTGKKITLECSQTMGHDKMYWYQQDPGMELHLIHYSYGVNSTEKGDLSSESTVSRIRTEHFPLTLESARPSHTSQYLCASSEFGGGASDTQYFGPGTRLTVL.